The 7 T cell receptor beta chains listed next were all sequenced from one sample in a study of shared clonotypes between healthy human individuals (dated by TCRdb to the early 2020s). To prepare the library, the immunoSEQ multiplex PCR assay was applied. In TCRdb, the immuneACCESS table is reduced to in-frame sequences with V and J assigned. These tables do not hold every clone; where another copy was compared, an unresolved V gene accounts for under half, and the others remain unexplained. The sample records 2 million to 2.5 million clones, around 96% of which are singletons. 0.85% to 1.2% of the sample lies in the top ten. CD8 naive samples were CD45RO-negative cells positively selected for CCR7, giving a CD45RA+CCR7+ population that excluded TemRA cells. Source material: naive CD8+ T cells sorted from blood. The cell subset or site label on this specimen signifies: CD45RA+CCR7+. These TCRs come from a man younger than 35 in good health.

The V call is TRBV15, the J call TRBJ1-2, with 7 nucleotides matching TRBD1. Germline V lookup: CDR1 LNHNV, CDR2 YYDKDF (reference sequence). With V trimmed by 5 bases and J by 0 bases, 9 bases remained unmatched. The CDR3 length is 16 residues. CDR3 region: CATSPPGQEPNYGYTF. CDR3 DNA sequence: TGTGCCACCAGCCCACCTGGACAGGAGCCTAACTATGGCTACACCTTC.

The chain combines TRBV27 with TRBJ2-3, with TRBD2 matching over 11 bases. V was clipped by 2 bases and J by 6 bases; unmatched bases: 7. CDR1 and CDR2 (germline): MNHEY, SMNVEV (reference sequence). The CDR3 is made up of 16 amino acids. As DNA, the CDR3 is TGTGCCAGCAGTTTACCCGGGACTAGCGGTCGGGATACGCAGTATTTT. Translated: CASSLPGTSGRDTQYF.

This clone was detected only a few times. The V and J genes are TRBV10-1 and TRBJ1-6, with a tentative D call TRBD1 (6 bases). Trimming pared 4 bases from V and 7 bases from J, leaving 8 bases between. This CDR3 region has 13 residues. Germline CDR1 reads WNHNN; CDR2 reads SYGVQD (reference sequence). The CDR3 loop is CASSATGNSPLHF. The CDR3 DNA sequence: TGCGCCAGCAGTGCTACAGGGAATTCACCCCTCCACTTT.

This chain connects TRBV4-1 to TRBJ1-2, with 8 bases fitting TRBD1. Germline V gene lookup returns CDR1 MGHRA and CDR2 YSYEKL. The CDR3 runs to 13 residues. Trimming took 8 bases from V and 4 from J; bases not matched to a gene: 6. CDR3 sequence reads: CASGGGTGYGYTF. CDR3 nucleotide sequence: TGCGCCAGCGGAGGGGGGACAGGCTATGGCTACACCTTC.

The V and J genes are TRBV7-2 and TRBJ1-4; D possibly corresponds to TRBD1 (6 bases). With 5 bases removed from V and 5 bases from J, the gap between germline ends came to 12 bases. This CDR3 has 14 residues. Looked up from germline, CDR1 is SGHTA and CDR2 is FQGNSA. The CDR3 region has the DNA TGTGCCAGCAGCCTCGAGGGGGGGAATGAAAAACTGTTTTTT. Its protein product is CASSLEGGNEKLFF.

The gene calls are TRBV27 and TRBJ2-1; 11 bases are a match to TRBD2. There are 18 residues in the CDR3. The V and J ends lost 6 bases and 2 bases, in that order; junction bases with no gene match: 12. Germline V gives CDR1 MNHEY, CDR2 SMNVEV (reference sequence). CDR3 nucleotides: TGTGCCAGCAGGCGGACGGGACTAGCGGACGAAACCTACAATGAGCAGTTCTTC. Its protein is CASRRTGLADETYNEQFF.

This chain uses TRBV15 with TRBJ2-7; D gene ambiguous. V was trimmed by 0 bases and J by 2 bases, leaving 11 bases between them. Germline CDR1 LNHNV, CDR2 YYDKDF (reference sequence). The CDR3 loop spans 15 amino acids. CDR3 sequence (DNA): TGTGCCACCAGCAGAGATTGGGAAAGCACCTACGAGCAGTACTTC. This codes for CATSRDWESTYEQYF.